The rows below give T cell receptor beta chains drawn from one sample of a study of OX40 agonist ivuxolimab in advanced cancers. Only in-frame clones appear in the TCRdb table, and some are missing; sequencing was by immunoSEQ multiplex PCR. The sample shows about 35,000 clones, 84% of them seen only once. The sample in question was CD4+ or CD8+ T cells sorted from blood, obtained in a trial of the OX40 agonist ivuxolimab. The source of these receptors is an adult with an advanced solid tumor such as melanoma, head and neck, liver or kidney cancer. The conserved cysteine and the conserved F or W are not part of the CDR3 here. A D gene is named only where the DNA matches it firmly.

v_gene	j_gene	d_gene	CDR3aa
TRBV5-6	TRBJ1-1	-	ASSPGHLTMNTEAF
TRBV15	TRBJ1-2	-	ATSRERGMDYGYT
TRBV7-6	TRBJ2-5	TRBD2	ASSPSGVKTQY
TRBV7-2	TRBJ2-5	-	ASSLVTGIQETQY
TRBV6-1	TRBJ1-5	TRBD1	ASSEASGGRQPQH
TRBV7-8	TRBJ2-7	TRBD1	ASTPLDRGVYEQY
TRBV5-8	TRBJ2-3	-	ASSLDTDLTQY
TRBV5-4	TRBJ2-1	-	ASSAPGRGLNEQF
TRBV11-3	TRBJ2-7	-	ASSKGQGLEQY
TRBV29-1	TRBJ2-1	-	SVVRGKEYNEQF
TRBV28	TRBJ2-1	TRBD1	ASSSRQGGFFGQF
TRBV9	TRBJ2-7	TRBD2	ASSVASAGEGREQY
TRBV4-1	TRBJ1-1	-	ASSQERHLEAF
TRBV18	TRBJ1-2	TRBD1	ASSERQGRGGYT
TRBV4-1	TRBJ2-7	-	ASSRPDNYEQY
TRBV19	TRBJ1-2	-	ASKGTGQFYGYT
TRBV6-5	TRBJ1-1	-	ASSYVWGTEAF
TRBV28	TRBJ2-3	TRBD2	ASRVSGSTDTQY
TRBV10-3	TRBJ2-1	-	AIMGFNEQF
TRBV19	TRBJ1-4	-	ASTKDSAEKLF
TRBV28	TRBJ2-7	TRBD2	ASSSLGASGSKQY
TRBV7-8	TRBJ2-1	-	ASSLGRSGSNEQF
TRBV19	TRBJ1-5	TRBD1	ASTDRGIEPQH
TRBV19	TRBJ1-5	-	ASSIDSRVVQPQH
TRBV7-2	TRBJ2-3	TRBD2	ASSLGGGGAGDTQY
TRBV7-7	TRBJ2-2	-	ASSLEAPTSAYTGELF
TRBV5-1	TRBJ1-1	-	ASSLKESSEAF
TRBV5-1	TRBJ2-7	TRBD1	ASKPGQGAGEQY
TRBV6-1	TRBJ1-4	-	ASSGVSGTNEKLF
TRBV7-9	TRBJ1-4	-	AGGEINEKLF
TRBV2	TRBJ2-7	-	ASSEALRYEQY
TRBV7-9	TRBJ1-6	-	ASGTPNSPLH
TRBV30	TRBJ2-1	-	AYTFSSHRNNEQF
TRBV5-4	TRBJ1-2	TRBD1	ASSAGQGLFGGYT
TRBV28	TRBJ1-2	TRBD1	ASSPPSAGQGYGYT
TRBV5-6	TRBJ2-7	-	ASSSQRDSLYEQY
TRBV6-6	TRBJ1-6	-	ASSQGVPLPLH
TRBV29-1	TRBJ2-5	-	SVEELLASETQY
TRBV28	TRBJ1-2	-	ASSWGPYGYT
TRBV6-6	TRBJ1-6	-	ASSRSYSPLH
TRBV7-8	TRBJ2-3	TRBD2	ASSFGGDTDTQY
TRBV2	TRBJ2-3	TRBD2	ASTLLSSGVTNTQY
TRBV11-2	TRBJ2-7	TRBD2	ASSFRLAGPYEQY
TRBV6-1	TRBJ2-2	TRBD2	AGALGLTLTGELF